The 26 T cell receptor beta chains below were found in one sample sequenced in a study of beta chain features in type 1 diabetes (dated 2018 in TCRdb). Library construction relied on the immunoSEQ multiplex PCR assay. All of the isolated RNA was reverse transcribed with the High Capacity cDNA Reverse Transcription Kit, so expressed TCRB transcripts were sequenced. This immuneACCESS table, as held by TCRdb, lists in-frame sequences with V and J called but not all clones. Of the missing ones, under half trace to an unresolved V gene in checked studies; the others have no known cause. In this sample the table shows more than 300,000 clones, 7.5% to 9% of which occur a single time. 0.44% of the sample is held by the ten biggest clonotypes. The sequencing sample was made of central memory CD4+ T cells from blood. These receptors were taken from a woman aged 18-29 years in good health.

The V call is TRBV5-1, the J call TRBJ2-1; D not resolved. V lost 5 bases and J lost 10, with 13 bases in between. Germline-derived CDR1 and CDR2 are SGHRS and YFSETQ. This CDR3 is built from 12 residues. The CDR3 bases are TGCGCCAGCAGTTCACCTGGCCCCGAGCAGTTCTTC. Protein product: CASSSPGPEQFF. Filled out from reference TRBV5-1 and TRBJ2-1, the complete variable domain reads KAGVTQTPRYLIKTRGQQVTLSCSPISGHRSVSWYQQTPGQGLQFLFEYFSETQRNKGNFPGRFSGRQFSNSRSEMNVSTLELGDSALYLCASSSPGPEQFFGPGTRLTVL.

This clone came up a few times. V and J are TRBV5-1 and TRBJ2-5, with TRBD1 matching 7 bases. CDR1 and CDR2 from the germline V gene are SGHRS and YFSETQ. The CDR3 runs 14 residues. V lost 2 bases to trimming and J lost 1 base; unmatched junction nucleotides: 2. Here the CDR3 reads CASSFYRGQETQYF. The CDR3 nucleotides are TGCGCCAGCAGCTTCTACAGGGGCCAAGAGACCCAGTACTTC.

Only a few counts were recorded for this clone. The chain recombines TRBV7-2 with TRBJ2-1, with D possibly being TRBD1 (6 bases). Germline CDR1 SGHTA, CDR2 FQGNSA. V was trimmed by 6 bases and J by 6 bases, leaving 12 bases between them. This CDR3 comprises 13 residues. As DNA, the CDR3 is TGTGCCAGCAGACCCACAGGGAGCAATGAGCAGTTCTTC. Residues: CASRPTGSNEQFF.

The rearrangement uses TRBV27 and TRBJ2-2; D call uncertain. V was clipped by 3 bases and J by 4 bases, with 3 bases between them. Per germline, CDR1 MNHEY and CDR2 SMNVEV (reference sequence). There are 12 residues in the CDR3. The CDR3 bases are TGTGCCAGCAGTTTCGCCACCGGGGAGCTGTTTTTT. Translating gives CASSFATGELFF.

Ten or more counts support this clone. The chain has TRBV10-3 and TRBJ2-3; 11 bases line up with TRBD2. From germline, CDR1 is ENHRY and CDR2 SYGVKD. CDR3 length: 15 residues. The V gene end was trimmed by 2 bases and the J gene end by 3 bases; junction bases not matched to a gene: 1. Written as DNA, the CDR3 is TGTGCCATCAGTGAGACTAGCGGGAGTACAGATACGCAGTATTTT. Amino acids: CAISETSGSTDTQYF.

This clone was found a few times. V usage is TRBV2 and J usage is TRBJ2-7, with 7 bases fitting TRBD2. V was clipped by 1 base and J by 9 bases; unmatched bases: 6. The length of the CDR3 is 13 residues. Germline V CDR1 and CDR2: SNHLY, FYNNEI. For the CDR3, the DNA is TGTGCCAGCAGTGAAGATCGGGAGCGGGGGCAGTACTTC. This translates into CASSEDRERGQYF.

This chain links TRBV28 with TRBJ2-7; D possibly corresponds to TRBD2 (6 bases). The ends were cut back, 7 bases at V and 3 bases at J, with 19 bases in the middle. CDR1 and CDR2 (germline): MDHEN, SYDVKM. The CDR3 sequence is 15 residues long. Here the CDR3 reads CASTPVGEDGYEQYF. The CDR3, as DNA: TGTGCCAGCACCCCAGTCGGGGAGGACGGCTACGAGCAGTACTTC.

V gene TRBV2 combines with J gene TRBJ1-3; TRBD1 might be the D (5 bases). Germline CDR1 reads SNHLY; CDR2 reads FYNNEI. V gave up 6 bases and J gave up 2 bases, with 14 bases separating them. This CDR3 comprises 15 residues. The CDR3 DNA follows: TGTGCCAGCAGCATCTCGGGGGGGGCTGGAAACACCATATATTTT. Translating it yields CASSISGGAGNTIYF. Full variable domain (outside the CDR3, taken from reference TRBV2 and TRBJ1-3): EPEVTQTPSHQVTQMGQEVILRCVPISNHLYFYWYRQILGQKVEFLVSFYNNEISEKSEIFDDQFSVERPDGSNFTLKIRSTKLEDSAMYFCASSISGGAGNTIYFGEGSWLTVV.

As concerns this clone: Other DNA sequences within the sample encode an identical CDR3. The chain employs TRBV5-1 and TRBJ2-3; no reliable D call. CDR3 length equals 12 residues. The germline V gene has CDR1 SGHRS and CDR2 YFSETQ. Trimming cost V 0 bases and J 5 bases, with 4 bases left between them. The CDR3 DNA follows: TGCGCCAGCAGCTTGGATCGAGATACGCAGTATTTT. Its protein product is CASSLDRDTQYF.

This clone was counted a few times. The chain links TRBV25-1 to TRBJ2-3; 10 bases match TRBD2. The trim removed 2 bases at V and 5 bases at J, leaving 7 bases unmatched. The CDR3 spans 16 residues. CDR1 is MGHDK and CDR2 is SYGVNS in the germline V gene. CDR3 DNA: TGTGCCAGCAGTGAACTCGGACTAGCGGAGGGAGATACGCAGTATTTT. This translates into CASSELGLAEGDTQYF.

This clone was detected only a few times. This chain uses TRBV18 with TRBJ2-5; D may be TRBD2 (6 bases). Germline V lookup: CDR1 KGHSH, CDR2 LQKENI. This CDR3 spans 15 amino acids. V lost 1 base and J 4 bases, leaving 13 bases between the germline ends. This CDR3 is CASSPRFGSGETQYF. CDR3 in DNA: TGTGCCAGCTCACCACGGTTCGGGAGTGGAGAGACCCAGTACTTC.

This clone was recorded a few times. J is TRBJ2-7 and V is TRBV28; 10 positions agree with TRBD1. With 2 bases clipped from V and 4 bases from J, the junction kept 5 bases outside the gene matches. CDR3 length equals 15 residues. CDR1 MDHEN and CDR2 SYDVKM come from the germline V gene. CDR3 bases: TGTGCCAGCAGTTTACCGGGACAGGGGAAATACGAGCAGTACTTC. Encoded protein: CASSLPGQGKYEQYF. Based on the CDR3 plus reference TRBV28 and TRBJ2-7, the full variable domain is DVKVTQSSRYLVKRTGEKVFLECVQDMDHENMFWYRQDPGLGLRLIYFSYDVKMKEKGDIPEGYSVSREKKERFSLILESASTNQTSMYLCASSLPGQGKYEQYFGPGTRLTVT.

This clone was detected a few times. The rearrangement joins TRBV19 to TRBJ2-1; 13 nucleotides match TRBD2. Per germline, CDR1 LNHDA and CDR2 SQIVND (reference sequence). This CDR3 is 18 amino acids long. V shed 5 bases, J shed 0 bases, and the junction held 7 bases outside the gene matches. CDR3 nucleotide sequence: TGTGCCAGTAGTGAAACTAGCGGGAGGGTCAGCTCCTACAATGAGCAGTTCTTC. The encoded protein is CASSETSGRVSSYNEQFF.

The chain is built from TRBV9 and TRBJ2-1, with 10 bases fitting TRBD2. The V gene's germline CDR1 is SGDLS and CDR2 YYNGEE. V lost 5 bases, J lost 2 bases, and 4 bases stayed unmatched. The CDR3 has 15 residues. CDR3 nucleotides: TGTGCCAGCAGGAGAGGACTAGCGGCCTACAATGAGCAGTTCTTC. It codes for CASRRGLAAYNEQFF.

A word on this clone: A junction boundary mismatches the germline segment, possibly from a read error. The V gene is TRBV28, the J gene TRBJ2-2, with 7 bases identical to TRBD2. The CDR3 length is 15 residues. Looked up from germline, CDR1 is MDHEN and CDR2 is SYDVKM. CDR3 sequence reads: CASSRGTIHTGELFF. The CDR3 DNA reads TGTGCCAGCAGCCGTGGGACTATTCACACGGGGGAGCTGTTTTTT.

The sample holds a few counts of this clone. The chain links TRBV5-1 to TRBJ2-3; D might be TRBD1 (5 bases). V was trimmed by 4 bases and J by 3 bases, leaving 24 bases between them. The CDR3 has 18 residues. Germline V gives CDR1 SGHRS, CDR2 YFSETQ. The CDR3 here is CASSPARGTLSGTDTQYF. The CDR3 DNA reads TGCGCCAGCAGCCCCGCTAGGGGAACTCTGTCCGGGACAGATACGCAGTATTTT.

V and J are TRBV2 and TRBJ2-7, with a weak D call TRBD2 (6 bases). This CDR3 region has 14 residues. Germline V gene data show CDR1 as SNHLY and CDR2 as FYNNEI. Trimming cost V 6 bases and J 7 bases, with 19 bases left between them. DNA of the CDR3: TGTGCCAGCAGCCGCCGGGACTCTGGGGGGGAGCAGTACTTC. The encoded protein is CASSRRDSGGEQYF.

This chain links TRBV11-3 with TRBJ2-2, with no clear D. The germline CDR1 and CDR2 sequences are SGHNT and YENEEA. V gave up 2 bases and J gave up 6 bases, with 7 bases separating them. The CDR3 totals 13 residues. The CDR3 DNA is TGTGCCAGCAGCTTATTGCGTGCCGGGGAGCTGTTTTTT. Translating it yields CASSLLRAGELFF.

This chain uses TRBV20-1 with TRBJ2-1; unclear D gene. Trimming removed 4 bases from V and 3 bases from J, with 4 bases in between. CDR1 and CDR2 from the germline V gene are DFQATT and SNEGSKA (reference sequence). This CDR3 comprises 11 residues. The CDR3 bases are TGCAGTGCTACATTCTACAATGAGCAGTTCTTC. Its protein is CSATFYNEQFF.

The chain has TRBV4-2 and TRBJ1-2; D is perhaps TRBD1 (5 bases). V was trimmed by 3 bases and J by 5 bases, leaving 13 bases between them. Looked up from germline, CDR1 is LGHNA and CDR2 is YNFKEQ. The CDR3 is 14 residues long. CDR3 in amino acids: CASSQGPRVYGYTF. In DNA form, the CDR3 reads TGTGCCAGCAGCCAGGGTCCCAGGGTGTATGGCTACACCTTC.

V gene TRBV20-1 combines with J gene TRBJ2-7; D might be TRBD1 (5 bases). Between the trimmed V and J ends, which lost 6 bases and 3 bases, there was a span of 9 bases. Germline CDR1 and CDR2: DFQATT and SNEGSKA (reference sequence). CDR3 length: 11 residues. This CDR3 reads CSAYDSYEQYF. The CDR3 DNA reads TGCAGTGCATACGACAGCTACGAGCAGTACTTC.

The gene calls are TRBV7-6 and TRBJ2-1, with D perhaps TRBD1 or TRBD2 (5 bases each). V was clipped by 4 bases and J by 6 bases, with 25 bases between them. The CDR3 is made up of 18 amino acids. CDR1 is SGHVS and CDR2 is FNYEAQ in the germline V gene. In DNA form, the CDR3 reads TGTGCCAGCAGCTGGTTCGAGGGTCGAAGGGGTGGGCGCAATGAGCAGTTCTTC. This sequence encodes CASSWFEGRRGGRNEQFF.

There are a few counts of this clone. This chain joins TRBV5-1 and TRBJ2-3; tentatively, D is TRBD1 (7 bases). The length of the CDR3 is 15 residues. Trimming took 4 bases from V and 4 from J, leaving 16 bases between them. CDR1 is SGHRS, CDR2 YFSETQ, per germline. The chain's CDR3 is CASSRAQGGADTQYF. The CDR3, as DNA: TGCGCCAGCAGCAGGGCCCAGGGGGGCGCAGATACGCAGTATTTT.

V and J are TRBV4-3 and TRBJ1-2; D uncertain. Trimming stripped 4 bases from V and 4 bases from J, with 16 bases between. The CDR3 length is 15 residues. Per the germline V gene, CDR1 is LGHNA and CDR2 is YSLEER. Here the CDR3 reads CASSLYGVGIYGYTF. The CDR3 DNA reads as TGCGCCAGCAGCCTCTACGGGGTAGGAATCTATGGCTACACCTTC.

The chain links TRBV6-6 to TRBJ2-7; D gene unclear. Germline lookup yields CDR1 MNHNY and CDR2 SVGAGI (reference sequence). V was cut by 2 bases and J by 6 bases, with 14 bases left in between. The CDR3 extends over 14 amino acids. For the CDR3, the DNA is TGTGCCAGCAGTTACGGTCAGACATACGGCGAGCAGTACTTC. Amino acids: CASSYGQTYGEQYF.

The chain uses TRBV9 and TRBJ2-3; the D gene is possibly TRBD2 (6 bases). Trimming took off 2 bases at V and 1 base at J, with 11 bases between the two ends. The CDR3 sequence is 15 residues long. Germline lookup yields CDR1 SGDLS and CDR2 YYNGEE. CDR3 nucleotides: TGTGCCAGCAGCGTGCTAGCGTCCGGCACAGATACGCAGTATTTT. It translates to CASSVLASGTDTQYF.